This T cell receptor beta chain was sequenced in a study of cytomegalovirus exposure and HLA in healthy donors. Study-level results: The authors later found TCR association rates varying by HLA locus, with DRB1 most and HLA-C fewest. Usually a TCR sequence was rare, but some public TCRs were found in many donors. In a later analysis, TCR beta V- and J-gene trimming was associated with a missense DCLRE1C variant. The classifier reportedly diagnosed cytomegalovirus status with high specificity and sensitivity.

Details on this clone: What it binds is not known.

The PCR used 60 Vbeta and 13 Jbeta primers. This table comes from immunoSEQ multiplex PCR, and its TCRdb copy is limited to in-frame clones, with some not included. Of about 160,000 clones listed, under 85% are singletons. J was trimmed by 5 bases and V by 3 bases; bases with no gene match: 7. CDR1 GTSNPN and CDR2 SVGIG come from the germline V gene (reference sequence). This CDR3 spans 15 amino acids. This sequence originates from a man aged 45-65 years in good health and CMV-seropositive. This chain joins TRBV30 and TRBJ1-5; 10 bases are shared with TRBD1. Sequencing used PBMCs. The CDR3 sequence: CAWRPGQGFYQPQHF. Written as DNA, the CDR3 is TGTGCCTGGAGACCGGGACAGGGGTTTTATCAGCCCCAGCATTTT.